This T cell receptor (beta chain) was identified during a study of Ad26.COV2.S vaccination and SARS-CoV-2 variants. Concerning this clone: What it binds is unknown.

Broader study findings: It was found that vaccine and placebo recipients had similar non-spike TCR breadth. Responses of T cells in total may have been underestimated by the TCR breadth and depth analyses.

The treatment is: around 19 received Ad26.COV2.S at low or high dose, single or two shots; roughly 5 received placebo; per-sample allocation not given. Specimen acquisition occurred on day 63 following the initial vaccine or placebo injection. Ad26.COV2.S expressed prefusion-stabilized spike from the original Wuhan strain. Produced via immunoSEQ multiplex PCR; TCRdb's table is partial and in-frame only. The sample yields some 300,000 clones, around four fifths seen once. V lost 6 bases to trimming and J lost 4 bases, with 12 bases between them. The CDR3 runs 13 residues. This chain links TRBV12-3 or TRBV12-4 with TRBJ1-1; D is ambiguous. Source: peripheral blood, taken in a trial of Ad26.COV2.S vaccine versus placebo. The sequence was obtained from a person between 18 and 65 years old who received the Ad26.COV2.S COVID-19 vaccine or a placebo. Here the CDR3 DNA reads TGTGCCAGCAGCCTCTCGGACGGCACTGAAGCTTTCTTT. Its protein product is CASSLSDGTEAFF.